This T cell receptor beta chain was sequenced during a study of CD4 and CD8 cells across lung adenocarcinoma regions. Localized lung adenocarcinoma, a non-small cell lung cancer, affected the donors. In TCRdb, the PCR reads were re-called with MiXCR into one record per CDR3 protein. The sample carries approximately 16,000 distinct CDR3 sequences, 45% to 70% recorded once. There are many counts of this clonotype. V was cut by 1 base and J by 7 bases, with 11 bases left in between. This CDR3 is built from 13 residues. Germline-derived CDR1 and CDR2 are SGHVS and FNYEAQ. This receptor was identified in a female donor with lung adenocarcinoma. The CD4 and CD8 labels of this study may be unreliable. The sample taken for sequencing was CD8+ T cells from the center of a lung tumor. The V and J genes are TRBV7-6 and TRBJ2-7; D remains ambiguous. Here the CDR3 DNA reads TGTGCCAGCAGCTTAGGGTCTCCTTGGGAGCAGTACTTC. This translates into CASSLGSPWEQYF. The entire variable domain, with the rest obtained from reference TRBV7-6 and TRBJ2-7, is as follows: GAGVSQSPRYKVTKRGQDVALRCDPISGHVSLYWYRQALGQGPEFLTYFNYEAQQDKSGLPNDRFSAERPEGSISTLTIQRTEQRDSAMYRCASSLGSPWEQYFGPGTRLTVT.